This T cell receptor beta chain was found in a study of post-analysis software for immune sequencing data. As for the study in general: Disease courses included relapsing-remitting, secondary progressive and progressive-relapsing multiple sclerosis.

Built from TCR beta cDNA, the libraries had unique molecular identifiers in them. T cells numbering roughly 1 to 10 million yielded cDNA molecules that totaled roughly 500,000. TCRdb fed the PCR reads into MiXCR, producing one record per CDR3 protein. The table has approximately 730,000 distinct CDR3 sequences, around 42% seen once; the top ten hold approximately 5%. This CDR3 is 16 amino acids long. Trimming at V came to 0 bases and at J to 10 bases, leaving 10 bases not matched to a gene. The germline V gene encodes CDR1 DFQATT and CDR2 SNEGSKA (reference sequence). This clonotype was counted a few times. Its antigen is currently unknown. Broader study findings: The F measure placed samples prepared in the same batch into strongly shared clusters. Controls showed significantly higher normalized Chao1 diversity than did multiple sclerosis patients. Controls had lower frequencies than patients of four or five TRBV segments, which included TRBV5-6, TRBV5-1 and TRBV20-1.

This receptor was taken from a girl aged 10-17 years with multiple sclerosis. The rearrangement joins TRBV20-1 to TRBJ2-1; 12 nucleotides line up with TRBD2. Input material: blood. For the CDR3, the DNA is TGCAGTGCTAGAGATGGGGGACTAGCGGGCATGGGGGAGCAGTTCTTC. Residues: CSARDGGLAGMGEQFF.